This entry describes one TCR beta chain. Its antigen is still unknown. An end of the junction differs from the germline gene, which may be a read error. These data belong to a study of OX40 agonist ivuxolimab in advanced cancers. Study-wide results and caveats: Blood T cells, both CD4+ and CD8+, expanded clonally by week 6 at 0.1 to 3.0 mg/kg.

This CDR3 region has 17 residues. Per the germline V gene, CDR1 is SSHAT and CDR2 is FNYEAQ (reference sequence). Clones were read by immunoSEQ multiplex PCR, and TCRdb kept only the in-frame ones, dropping some. This sample carries 30,000 or so clones, approximately 90% of them seen once, and the ten largest clones take 35% to 40%. The source is an adult with an advanced solid tumor such as melanoma, head and neck, liver or kidney cancer. Sequencing used CD4+ or CD8+ T cells sorted from blood, obtained in a trial of the OX40 agonist ivuxolimab. The chain couples TRBV7-7 to TRBJ2-2; TRBD2 aligns across 7 bases. As DNA, the CDR3 is TGTGCTAGCAGCCCGAATTGGGGAGGGGCGAACACCGGGGAGCTGTTTTTT. Translating it yields CASSPNWGGANTGELFF.